These 10 T cell receptor beta chains were all obtained from the same sample, sequenced in a study of blood T cell repertoires in COVID-19. Generated by immunoSEQ multiplex PCR, the TCRdb table keeps only in-frame clones and is missing some. The sample comprises tens of thousands of clones, more than 70% of which are singletons, and 8.5% rests with the top ten. Sequencing was done on a sample of peripheral blood. Receptors were obtained from a man aged 55 to 69 with active COVID-19.

V gene TRBV5-1 combines with J gene TRBJ2-5; 9 positions match TRBD1. The germline gives CDR1 SGHRS, CDR2 YFSETQ. After removal of 7 bases from V and 5 bases from J, the junction contained 18 bases not matched to a gene. The CDR3 length is 17 residues. CDR3 nucleotides: TGCGCCAGCGGGGACAGGGTGGTCGAGAGCGTCTGGGAGACCCAGTACTTC. Encoded protein: CASGDRVVESVWETQYF.

In this sample, this clone turned up a few times. CDR3 coding DNA: TGTGCCAGCAGCCGAGGGACAGGGCCTAATCAGCCCCAGCATTTT. Amino acids: CASSRGTGPNQPQHF. The chain recombines TRBV3-1 (or the pseudogene TRBV3-2) with TRBJ1-5; TRBD1 agrees at 9 bases. V lost 4 bases and J lost 4; bases outside the gene matches: 5. The CDR3 spans 15 residues. CDR1 is LGHDT and CDR2 is YNNKEL in the germline V gene (reference sequence).

V gene TRBV11-2 combines with J gene TRBJ2-5; 13 bases align to TRBD2. CDR1 and CDR2 from the germline V gene are SGHAT and FQNNGV. The ends lost 4 bases at V and 5 bases at J; junction bases unmatched: 7. CDR3 length equals 16 residues. For the CDR3, the DNA is TGTGCCAGCAGCTCCAGACTAGCGGGAGGCCGGGAGACCCAGTACTTC. Translated, it gives CASSSRLAGGRETQYF.

This rearrangement joins TRBV30 to TRBJ1-6, with 10 bases matching TRBD1. Germline CDR1 reads GTSNPN; CDR2 reads SVGIG (reference sequence). The CDR3 length is 16 residues. Trimming took 0 bases from V and 7 from J; bases not matched to a gene: 6. CDR3 DNA sequence: TGTGCCTGGAGTGTGACAGGGGGCATCTCCAATTCACCCCTCCACTTT. Translated, it gives CAWSVTGGISNSPLHF.

The chain carries TRBV5-1 and TRBJ2-2; 7 bases map to TRBD2. CDR1 and CDR2 from the germline V gene are SGHRS and YFSETQ. The CDR3 is 14 residues long. The junction had 6 bases not matched to a gene; V was cut back by 4 bases and J by 6 bases. The CDR3 sequence: CASSIAGVSGELFF. The CDR3 nucleotides read TGCGCCAGCAGCATCGCGGGGGTATCCGGGGAGCTGTTTTTT.

Here the CDR3 DNA reads TGCGCCAGCAGCTTGAAAGGGGCAGGCGAGGCGAACACTGAAGCTTTCTTT. Amino acid sequence: CASSLKGAGEANTEAFF. The chain recombines TRBV5-1 with TRBJ1-1; possibly TRBD1 for D (5 bases). V was pared by 1 base and J by 1 base, with 17 bases between. This CDR3 comprises 17 residues. Germline CDR1 and CDR2: SGHRS and YFSETQ. Looking up the rest from reference TRBV5-1 and TRBJ1-1 gives the full variable domain: KAGVTQTPRYLIKTRGQQVTLSCSPISGHRSVSWYQQTPGQGLQFLFEYFSETQRNKGNFPGRFSGRQFSNSRSEMNVSTLELGDSALYLCASSLKGAGEANTEAFFGQGTRLTVV.

This chain connects TRBV6-4 to TRBJ2-1, with a tentative D call TRBD1 (5 bases). Trimming took off 6 bases at V and 6 bases at J, with 9 bases between the two ends. The CDR3 extends over 12 amino acids. Germline CDR1 MRHNA, CDR2 SNTAGT. The chain's CDR3 is CASRGLGNEQFF. The DNA of the CDR3 is TGTGCCAGCAGGGGGCTAGGCAATGAGCAGTTCTTC.

About this clone: Mismatch with germline at one junction end may stem from a read error. The chain couples TRBV2 to TRBJ1-2, with D perhaps matching TRBD1 (5 bases). Germline V CDR1 and CDR2: SNHLY, FYNNEI. The CDR3 is 16 amino acids. The CDR3 reads CASSEVGGELNCGYTF. Written as DNA, the CDR3 is TGTGCCAGCAGTGAAGTCGGGGGGGAACTTAACTGTGGCTACACCTTC.

The chain joins TRBV4-1 to TRBJ2-3; maybe TRBD1 (5 bases). The CDR3 extends over 21 amino acids. CDR1 and CDR2 from the germline V gene are MGHRA and YSYEKL. Deletions cut 5 bases from V and 2 bases from J, with 32 bases between. CDR3 residues: CASSFRPIINPGSPHTDTQYF. The CDR3 DNA reads as TGCGCCAGCAGCTTTCGACCGATCATCAATCCAGGGTCTCCACACACAGATACGCAGTATTTT.

This rearrangement joins TRBV21-1 to TRBJ2-3; the listed D gene, TRBD2, was not tested against the DNA. TRBV21-1 is a pseudogene segment. The CDR3 length is 18 residues. The CDR3 protein is CASSKRLAGGFCTDTQYF. In DNA form, the CDR3 reads TGTGCCAGCAGCAAAAGACTAGCCGGAGGGTTTTGTACAGATACGCAGTATTTT.